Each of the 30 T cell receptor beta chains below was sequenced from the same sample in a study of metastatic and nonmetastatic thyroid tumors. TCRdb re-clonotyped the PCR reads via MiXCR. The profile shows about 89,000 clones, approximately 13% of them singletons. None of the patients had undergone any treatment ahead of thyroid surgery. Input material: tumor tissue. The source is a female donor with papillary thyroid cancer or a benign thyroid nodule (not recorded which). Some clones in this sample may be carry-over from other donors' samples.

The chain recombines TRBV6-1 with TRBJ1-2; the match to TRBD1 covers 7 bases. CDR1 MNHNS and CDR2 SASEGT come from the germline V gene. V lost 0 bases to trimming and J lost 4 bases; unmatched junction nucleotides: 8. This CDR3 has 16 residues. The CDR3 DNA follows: TGTGCCAGCAGTGAAGCTCCGGGACAGTCCCGCTATGGCTACACCTTC. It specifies CASSEAPGQSRYGYTF.

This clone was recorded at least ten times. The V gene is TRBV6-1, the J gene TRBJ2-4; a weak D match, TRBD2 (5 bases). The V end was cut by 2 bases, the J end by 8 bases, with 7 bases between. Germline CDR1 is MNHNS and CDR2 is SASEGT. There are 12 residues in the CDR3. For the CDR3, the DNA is TGTGCCAGCAGTGAATGGGAGTACATTCAGTACTTC. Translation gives CASSEWEYIQYF.

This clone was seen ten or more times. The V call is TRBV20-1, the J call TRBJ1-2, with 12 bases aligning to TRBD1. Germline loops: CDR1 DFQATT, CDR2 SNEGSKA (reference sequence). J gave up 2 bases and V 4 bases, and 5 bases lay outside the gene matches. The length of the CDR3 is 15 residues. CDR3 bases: TGCAGTGCTACGGGACAGGGGGCAAACAACTATGGCTACACCTTC. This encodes CSATGQGANNYGYTF.

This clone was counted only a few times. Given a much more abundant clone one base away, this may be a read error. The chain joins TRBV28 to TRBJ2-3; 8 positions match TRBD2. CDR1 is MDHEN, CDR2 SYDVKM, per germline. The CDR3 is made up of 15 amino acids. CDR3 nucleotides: TGTGCCAGCAGTTTCACTAGCGGAACCACATATACGCAGTATTTT. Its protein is CASSFTSGTTYTQYF.

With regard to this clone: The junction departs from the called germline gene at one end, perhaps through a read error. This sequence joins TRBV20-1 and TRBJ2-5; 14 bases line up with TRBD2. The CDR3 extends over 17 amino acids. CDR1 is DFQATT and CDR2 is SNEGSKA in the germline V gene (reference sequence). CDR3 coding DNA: TGCAGTGCTGTCCCGGGACTAGCGGGAGAAAGCCAAGAGACACAGTACTTC. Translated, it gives CSAVPGLAGESQETQYF.

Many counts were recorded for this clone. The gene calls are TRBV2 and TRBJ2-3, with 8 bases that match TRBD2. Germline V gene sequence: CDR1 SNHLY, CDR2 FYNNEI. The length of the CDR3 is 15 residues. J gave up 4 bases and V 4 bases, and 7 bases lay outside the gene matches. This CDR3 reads CASSGTGGGADTQYF. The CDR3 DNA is TGTGCCAGCAGTGGGACGGGAGGGGGGGCAGATACGCAGTATTTT.

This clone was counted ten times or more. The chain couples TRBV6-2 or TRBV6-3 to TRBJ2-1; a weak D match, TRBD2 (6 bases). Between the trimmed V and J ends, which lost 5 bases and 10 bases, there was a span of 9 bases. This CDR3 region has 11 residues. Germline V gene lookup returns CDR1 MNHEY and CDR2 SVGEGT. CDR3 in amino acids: CASSPREEQFF. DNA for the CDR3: TGTGCCAGCAGTCCCCGGGAGGAGCAGTTCTTC.

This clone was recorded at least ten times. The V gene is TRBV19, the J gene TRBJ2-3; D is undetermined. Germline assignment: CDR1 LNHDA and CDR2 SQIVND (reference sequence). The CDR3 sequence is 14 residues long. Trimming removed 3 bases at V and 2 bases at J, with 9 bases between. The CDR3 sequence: CASSIGGYTDTQYF. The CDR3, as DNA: TGTGCCAGTAGTATCGGTGGGTACACAGATACGCAGTATTTT.

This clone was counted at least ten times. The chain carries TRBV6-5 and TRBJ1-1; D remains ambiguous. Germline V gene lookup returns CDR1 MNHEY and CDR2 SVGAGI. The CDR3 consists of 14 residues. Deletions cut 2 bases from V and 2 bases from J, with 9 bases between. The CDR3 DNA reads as TGTGCCAGCAGTTACGTGCTGAGCAACACTGAAGCTTTCTTT. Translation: CASSYVLSNTEAFF.

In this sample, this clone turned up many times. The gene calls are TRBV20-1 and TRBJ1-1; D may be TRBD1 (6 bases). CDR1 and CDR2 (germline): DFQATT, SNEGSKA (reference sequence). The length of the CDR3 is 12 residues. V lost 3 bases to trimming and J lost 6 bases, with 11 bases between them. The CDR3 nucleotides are TGCAGTGCTAGTGAGGACAGCCCTGAAGCTTTCTTT. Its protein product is CSASEDSPEAFF.

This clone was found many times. The chain's CDR3 is CASSHKELGWYEQYF. CDR3 nucleotide sequence: TGTGCCAGCAGCCACAAGGAACTAGGATGGTACGAGCAGTACTTC. This chain links TRBV14 with TRBJ2-7, with D possibly matching TRBD2 (5 bases). In germline, CDR1 is SGHDN, CDR2 FVKESK. The ends were cut back, 3 bases at V and 4 bases at J, with 16 bases in the middle. The CDR3 is 15 amino acids.

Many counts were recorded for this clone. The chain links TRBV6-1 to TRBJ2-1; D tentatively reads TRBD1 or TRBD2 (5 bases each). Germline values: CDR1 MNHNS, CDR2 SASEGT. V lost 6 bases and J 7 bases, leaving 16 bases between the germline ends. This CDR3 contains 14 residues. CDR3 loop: CASSSGGGLNEQFF. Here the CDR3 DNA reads TGTGCCAGCAGCAGCGGTGGGGGATTGAATGAGCAGTTCTTC.

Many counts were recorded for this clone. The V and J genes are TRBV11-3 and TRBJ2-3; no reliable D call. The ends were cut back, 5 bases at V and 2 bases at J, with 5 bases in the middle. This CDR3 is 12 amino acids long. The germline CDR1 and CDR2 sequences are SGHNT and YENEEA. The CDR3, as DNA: TGTGCCAGCAGCAAATCCACAGATACGCAGTATTTT. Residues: CASSKSTDTQYF. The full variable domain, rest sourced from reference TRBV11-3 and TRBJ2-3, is EAGVVQSPRYKIIEKKQPVAFWCNPISGHNTLYWYLQNLGQGPELLIRYENEEAVDDSQLPKDRFSAERLKGVDSTLKIQPAELGDSAVYLCASSKSTDTQYFGPGTRLTVL.

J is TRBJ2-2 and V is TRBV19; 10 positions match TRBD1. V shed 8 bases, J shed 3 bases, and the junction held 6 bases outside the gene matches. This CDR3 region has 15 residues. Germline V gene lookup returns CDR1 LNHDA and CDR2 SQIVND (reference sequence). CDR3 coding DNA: TGTGCCAGTCGACAGGGGGCCCTGGACACCGGGGAGCTGTTTTTT. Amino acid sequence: CASRQGALDTGELFF.

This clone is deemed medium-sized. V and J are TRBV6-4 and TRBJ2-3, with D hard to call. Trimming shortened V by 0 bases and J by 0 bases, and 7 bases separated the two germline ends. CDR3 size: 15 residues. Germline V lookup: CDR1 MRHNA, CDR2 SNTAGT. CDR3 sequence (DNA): TGTGCCAGCAGTGACTCAGGGTTCAGCACAGATACGCAGTATTTT. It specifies CASSDSGFSTDTQYF.

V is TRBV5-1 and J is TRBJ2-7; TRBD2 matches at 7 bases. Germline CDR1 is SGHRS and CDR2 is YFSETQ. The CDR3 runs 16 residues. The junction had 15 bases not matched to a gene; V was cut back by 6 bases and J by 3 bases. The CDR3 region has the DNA TGCGCCAGCATCGTTACTAGCGTGAGCTCGCACTACGAGCAGTACTTC. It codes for CASIVTSVSSHYEQYF. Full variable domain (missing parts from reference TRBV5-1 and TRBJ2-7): KAGVTQTPRYLIKTRGQQVTLSCSPISGHRSVSWYQQTPGQGLQFLFEYFSETQRNKGNFPGRFSGRQFSNSRSEMNVSTLELGDSALYLCASIVTSVSSHYEQYFGPGTRLTVT.

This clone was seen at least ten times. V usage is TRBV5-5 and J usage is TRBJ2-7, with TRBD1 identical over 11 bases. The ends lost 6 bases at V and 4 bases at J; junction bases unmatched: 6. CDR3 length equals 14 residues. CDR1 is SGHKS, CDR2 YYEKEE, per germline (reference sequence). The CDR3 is CASIPGQGVYEQYF. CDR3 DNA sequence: TGTGCCAGCATCCCGGGACAGGGGGTGTACGAGCAGTACTTC.

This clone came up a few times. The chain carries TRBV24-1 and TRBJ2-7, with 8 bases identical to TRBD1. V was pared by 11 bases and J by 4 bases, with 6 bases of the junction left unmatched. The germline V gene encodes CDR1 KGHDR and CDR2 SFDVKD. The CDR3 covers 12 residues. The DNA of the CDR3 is TGTGCCAATGGACAGGGTTCATACGAGCAGTACTTC. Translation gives CANGQGSYEQYF.

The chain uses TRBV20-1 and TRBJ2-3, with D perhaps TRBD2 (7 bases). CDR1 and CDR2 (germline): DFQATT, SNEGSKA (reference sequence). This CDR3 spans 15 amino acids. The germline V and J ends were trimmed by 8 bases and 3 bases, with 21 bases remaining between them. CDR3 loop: CSSEGGTTETDTQYF. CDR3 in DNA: TGCAGTTCTGAGGGGGGGACTACGGAAACAGATACGCAGTATTTT.

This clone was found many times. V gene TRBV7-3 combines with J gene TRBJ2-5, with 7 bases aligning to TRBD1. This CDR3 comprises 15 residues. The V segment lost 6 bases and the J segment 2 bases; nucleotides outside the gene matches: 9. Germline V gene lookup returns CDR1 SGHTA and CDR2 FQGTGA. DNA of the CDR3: TGTGCCAGCAGATCGGGACAGAATACACAAGAGACCCAGTACTTC. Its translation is CASRSGQNTQETQYF.

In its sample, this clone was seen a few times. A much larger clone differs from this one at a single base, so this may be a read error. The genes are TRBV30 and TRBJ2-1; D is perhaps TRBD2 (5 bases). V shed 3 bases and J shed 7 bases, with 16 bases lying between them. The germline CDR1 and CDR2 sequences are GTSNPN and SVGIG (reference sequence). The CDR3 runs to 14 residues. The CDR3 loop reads CAWRSLSVRNEQFF. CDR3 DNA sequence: TGTGCCTGGAGGTCCCTTAGCGTGAGAAATGAGCAGTTCTTC.

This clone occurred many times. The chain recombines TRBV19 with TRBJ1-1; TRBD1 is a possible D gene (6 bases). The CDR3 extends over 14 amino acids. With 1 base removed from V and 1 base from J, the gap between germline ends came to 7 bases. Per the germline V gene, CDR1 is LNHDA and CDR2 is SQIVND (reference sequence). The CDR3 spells CASSIVQGNTEAFF. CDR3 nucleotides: TGTGCCAGTAGTATAGTACAGGGGAACACTGAAGCTTTCTTT.

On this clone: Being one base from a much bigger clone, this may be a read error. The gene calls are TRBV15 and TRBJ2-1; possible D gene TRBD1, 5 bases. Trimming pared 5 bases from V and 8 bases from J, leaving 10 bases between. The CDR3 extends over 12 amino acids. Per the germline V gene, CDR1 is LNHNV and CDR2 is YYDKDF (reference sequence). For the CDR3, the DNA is TGTGCCACCAGCGGACATGTCGATGAGCAGTTCTTC. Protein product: CATSGHVDEQFF. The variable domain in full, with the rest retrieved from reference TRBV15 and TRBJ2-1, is DAMVIQNPRYQVTQFGKPVTLSCSQTLNHNVMYWYQQKSSQAPKLLFHYYDKDFNNEADTPDNFQSRRPNTSFCFLDIRSPGLGDTAMYLCATSGHVDEQFFGPGTRLTVL.

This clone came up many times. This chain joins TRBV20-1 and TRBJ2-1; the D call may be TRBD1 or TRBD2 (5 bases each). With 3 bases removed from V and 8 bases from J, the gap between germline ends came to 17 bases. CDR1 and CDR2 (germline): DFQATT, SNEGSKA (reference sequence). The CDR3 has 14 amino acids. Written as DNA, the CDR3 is TGCAGTGCTAGCCGGGGACGGACAAGGCATGAGCAGTTCTTC. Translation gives CSASRGRTRHEQFF.

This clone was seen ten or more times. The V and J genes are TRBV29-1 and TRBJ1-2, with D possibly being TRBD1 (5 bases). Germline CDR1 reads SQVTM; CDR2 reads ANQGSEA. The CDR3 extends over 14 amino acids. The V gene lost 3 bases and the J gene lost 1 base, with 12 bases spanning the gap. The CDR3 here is CSVDRQTINYGYTF. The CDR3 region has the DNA TGCAGCGTTGATCGACAGACAATTAACTATGGCTACACCTTC.

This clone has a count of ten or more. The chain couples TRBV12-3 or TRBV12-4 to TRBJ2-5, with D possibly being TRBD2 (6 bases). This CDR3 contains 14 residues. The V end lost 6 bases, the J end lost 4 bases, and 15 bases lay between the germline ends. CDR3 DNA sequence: TGTGCCAGCAGCCGTCGGGAGAGACGAGAGACCCAGTACTTC. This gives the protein CASSRRERRETQYF.

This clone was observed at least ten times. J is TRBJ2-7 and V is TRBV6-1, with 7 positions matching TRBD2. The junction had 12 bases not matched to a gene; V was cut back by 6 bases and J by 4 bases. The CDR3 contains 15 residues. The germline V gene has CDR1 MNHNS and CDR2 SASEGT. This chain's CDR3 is CASRPRAGVTYEQYF. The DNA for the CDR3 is TGTGCCAGCAGACCCAGGGCGGGAGTAACGTACGAGCAGTACTTC.

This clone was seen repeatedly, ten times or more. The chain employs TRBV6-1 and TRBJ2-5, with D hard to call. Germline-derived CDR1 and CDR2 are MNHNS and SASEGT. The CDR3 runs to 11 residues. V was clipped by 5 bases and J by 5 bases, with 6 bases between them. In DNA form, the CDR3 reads TGTGCCAGCAGTCAAAGGGAGACCCAGTACTTC. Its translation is CASSQRETQYF.

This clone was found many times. The CDR3 bases are TGTGCCAGCAGTTCTACCGGGACAACTACCTACGAGCAGTACTTC. It is translated as CASSSTGTTTYEQYF. The chain carries TRBV6-1 and TRBJ2-7; possible D gene TRBD1, 6 bases. From germline, CDR1 is MNHNS and CDR2 SASEGT. V lost 5 bases and J lost 2, with 16 bases in between. This CDR3 region has 15 residues.

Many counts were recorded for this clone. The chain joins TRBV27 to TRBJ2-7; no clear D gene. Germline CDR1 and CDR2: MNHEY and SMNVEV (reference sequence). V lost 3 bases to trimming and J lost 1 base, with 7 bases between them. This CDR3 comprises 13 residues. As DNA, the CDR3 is TGTGCCAGCAGTTTGTCGTATTCCTACGAGCAGTACTTC. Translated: CASSLSYSYEQYF.